This T cell receptor beta chain was sequenced for a study of untreated major depressive disorder. General study points: Compared with controls, depressed patients showed more TRBV05-01 (Vbeta 5.1) usage in CD4+ T cells.

As regards this clone: The antigen remains undetermined. The sample carries other DNA sequences with the same CDR3.

Produced via immunoSEQ multiplex PCR; TCRdb's table is partial and in-frame only. The sample shows some 27,000 clones, approximately 90% of them seen only once. The CDR3 is 16 residues long. The V end lost 0 bases, the J end lost 0 bases, and 9 bases lay between the germline ends. Germline V gene lookup returns CDR1 KGHSH and CDR2 LQKENI. Among patients, depression was moderate to severe. This receptor was obtained from a woman aged 25 to 45 with major depressive disorder. The V call is TRBV18, the J call TRBJ2-1, with D perhaps matching TRBD1 or TRBD2 (6 bases each). The specimen was CD4+ T cells from PBMCs. The CDR3 loop reads CASSPPGGSSYNEQFF. The CDR3 DNA reads as TGTGCCAGCTCACCACCGGGGGGCAGCTCCTACAATGAGCAGTTCTTC.